Sequencing of this TCR beta chain was carried out in a study of blood T cell repertoires in COVID-19 (dated by TCRdb to between 2020 and 2021). About the investigation overall: Samples covering the acute and convalescent phases of COVID-19 were provided by collaborators in the United States, Italy and Spain. HLA class I and class II types, where available, came from metadata supplied by the sample provider rather than from assay-based typing. The samples were drawn from two sources: the first 160 participants of the ongoing ImmuneRACE study, and fewer than 1,500 subjects contributed by 6 global collaborators. The repertoires were released in a freely available public database meant as a resource for research on the immune response to SARS-CoV-2. A de-identified subject ID, COVID-19 status, age in years and sex were almost always included in the sample metadata. The prospective study material was composed of cDNA or gDNA derived from T cells, B-cell-depleted T cells, or PBMCs. Deeply sampled blood TCRbeta repertoires from subjects exposed to, actively infected with, or recovered from COVID-19 were included in the dataset.

The germline V gene yields MNHEY for CDR1 and SVGEGT for CDR2. Including cysteine and phenylalanine, the CDR3 has 12 amino acids. Of all the DNA, just the CDR3 is kept, 36 bases in frame from base 1. V ends up 5 bases short and J 8 bases short, with an unmatched junction base count of 4. This clone was found once. Its antigen remains undetermined. Base-call qualities are not available, and no considerably larger clone is one nucleotide away. General conclusions and limits of the study: The amount of clinical and demographic metadata varied by source and participant and was provided uncurated.

TCRbeta CDR3 regions were amplified from genomic DNA using the immunoSEQ Assay, a bias-controlled multiplex PCR. From the authors' description of their analysis: Nucleated cell counts per sample were estimated from amplification of reference gene primers within the assay. To quantify the absolute abundance of each unique TCRbeta CDR3 rearrangement, sequence reads were collapsed and filtered. For each sample, productive Simpson clonality was calculated as the square root of Simpson's diversity index over productive rearrangements. Not all clones reach the TCRdb copy of this immuneACCESS table, which keeps in-frame sequences only. Checked studies attribute under half of the gap to unresolved V genes and leave the rest unexplained. V, J and clone size derive from that table, while D and trimming were established from the DNA sequence. Recorded for this sample are 250,000 to 300,000 clones; 82% of them occurred a single time. Roughly 3.1% of the sample goes to the ten largest clones.

Collaborating institutions collected whole blood in K2EDTA tubes following their own protocols. For TCRbeta analysis, collaborator samples were shipped as frozen whole blood, as isolated PBMCs, or as DNA extracted from either sample type. Sample: peripheral blood. The chain is encoded by TRBV6-2 or TRBV6-3 joined to TRBJ2-3; 7 middle bases align to TRBD1. The source is a woman aged 18-29 years with acute or convalescent COVID-19. Here is the DNA: TGTGCCAGCAGTGGCAGGGGGACTACGCAGTATTTT. Translated, this gives CASSGRGTTQYF.